The present TCR beta chain was sequenced within a study of CD8 T cells in Susac syndrome. The V end was cut by 7 bases, the J end by 3 bases, with 15 bases between. This CDR3 has 14 residues. The RNA, about 0.45 to 1 ug, was put through reverse transcription using random hexamers. MiXCR, run by TCRdb on the immunoSEQ multiplex PCR reads, gives a single entry per CDR3 protein. The sample records tens of thousands of distinct CDR3 sequences, less than 95% being singletons. The chain carries TRBV12-3 or TRBV12-4 and TRBJ1-1; D is possibly TRBD1 (5 bases). The sequenced sample was CD8+ T cells from PBMCs. This TCR derives from a human donor with Susac syndrome. The CDR3 protein is CASTSGPGYTEAFF. In DNA, the CDR3 is TGTGCCAGCACCTCGGGGCCGGGGTACACTGAAGCTTTCTTT.